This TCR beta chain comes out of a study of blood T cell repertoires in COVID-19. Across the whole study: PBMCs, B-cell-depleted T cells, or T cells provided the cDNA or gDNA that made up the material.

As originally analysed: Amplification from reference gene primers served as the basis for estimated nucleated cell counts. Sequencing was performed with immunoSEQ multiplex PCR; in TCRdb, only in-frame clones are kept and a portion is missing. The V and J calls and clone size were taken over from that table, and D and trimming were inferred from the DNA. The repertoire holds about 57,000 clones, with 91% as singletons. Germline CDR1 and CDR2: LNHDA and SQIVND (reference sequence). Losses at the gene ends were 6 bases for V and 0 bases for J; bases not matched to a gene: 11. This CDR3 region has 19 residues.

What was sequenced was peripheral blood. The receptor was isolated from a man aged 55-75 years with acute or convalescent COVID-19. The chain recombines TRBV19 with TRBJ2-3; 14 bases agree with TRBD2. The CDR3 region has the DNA TGTGCCAGTAGGACTAGCGGGAGGGGACCTGGCGAGAGCACAGATACGCAGTATTTT. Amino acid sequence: CASRTSGRGPGESTDTQYF.